This TCR beta chain was found in a study of tumor-infiltrating lymphocytes in localized non-small cell lung cancer. This CDR3 contains 15 residues. V lost 8 bases and J lost 5, with 18 bases in between. Germline V gene lookup returns CDR1 MGHDK and CDR2 SYGVNS. Clones were sequenced by immunoSEQ multiplex PCR, and TCRdb holds only the in-frame ones, with some missing. The profile shows about 10,000 clones, around 76% of them singletons. This clone was detected only once. The source is a human donor with non-small cell lung cancer. This rearrangement joins TRBV25-1 to TRBJ1-4; perhaps TRBD1 as D (5 bases). Sequencing input: uninvolved lung tissue not adjacent to the tumor. The CDR3 DNA reads as TGTGCCAGCGGTAAATCCGGGACTGGGAATGAAAAACTGTTTTTT. This codes for CASGKSGTGNEKLFF. The complete variable domain, with remaining parts taken from reference TRBV25-1 and TRBJ1-4, reads EADIYQTPRYLVIGTGKKITLECSQTMGHDKMYWYQQDPGMELHLIHYSYGVNSTEKGDLSSESTVSRIRTEHFPLTLESARPSHTSQYLCASGKSGTGNEKLFFGSGTQLSVL.